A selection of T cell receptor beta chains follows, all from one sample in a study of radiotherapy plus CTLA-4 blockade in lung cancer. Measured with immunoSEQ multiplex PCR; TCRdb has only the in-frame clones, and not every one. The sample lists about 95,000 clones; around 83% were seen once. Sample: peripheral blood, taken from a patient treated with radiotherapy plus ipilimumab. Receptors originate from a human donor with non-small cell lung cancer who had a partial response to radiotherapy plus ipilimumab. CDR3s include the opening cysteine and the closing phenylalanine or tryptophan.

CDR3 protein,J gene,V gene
CSVLPPSRGYTF,TRBJ1-2,TRBV29-1
CASSQADSYEQYF,TRBJ2-7,TRBV18
CASSKGTGGIFETQYF,TRBJ2-5,TRBV9
CASSYSRQPNTGELFF,TRBJ2-2,TRBV6-5
CASSTPGQGVEVQYF,TRBJ2-7,TRBV2
CASSLLELRTQYF,TRBJ2-3,TRBV11-2
CASSGMRAGELFF,TRBJ2-2,TRBV5-1
CASSPQIATETQYF,TRBJ2-5,TRBV5-5
CASSEFGSGAYEQYF,TRBJ2-7,TRBV6-1
CASSRGLAGAYEQYF,TRBJ2-7,TRBV19
CASSPDRNDQPQHF,TRBJ1-5,TRBV5-1